This T cell receptor beta chain was found in a study of lymphopenia after photon versus proton radiotherapy. On this clone: Its antigen is as yet unknown.

Profiled with immunoSEQ multiplex PCR; TCRdb holds only in-frame clones, not every one. The sample has tens of thousands of clones; 83% are singletons. Study outcomes and limitations: Only patients who died were analyzed for survival; proton advantage is unproven.

The specimen comprised peripheral blood, sampled from a patient treated with proton-based radiotherapy. This receptor was taken from a man between 60 and 75 years old with pancreatic cancer.

This chain's CDR3 is CASLPTGAQGETQYF. CDR3 bases: TGTGCCAGCCTACCGACAGGGGCGCAGGGAGAGACCCAGTACTTC. The rearrangement joins TRBV27 to TRBJ2-5; 8 bases align to TRBD1. Germline trimming cut 8 bases from V and 4 bases from J; bases unmatched to any gene: 12. The length of the CDR3 is 15 residues. Per the germline V gene, CDR1 is MNHEY and CDR2 is SMNVEV (reference sequence).